This T cell receptor (beta chain) was profiled in a study of CD8 T cells in Susac syndrome. An input of about 0.5 to 1 ug of RNA was subjected to reverse transcription using random hexamers. The method of amplification for TCR beta CDR3 was immunoSEQ multiplex PCR, covering 54 Vbeta and 13 Jbeta. Using its own MiXCR run on the immunoSEQ multiplex PCR reads, TCRdb lists one record per CDR3 protein. Of approximately 150,000 distinct CDR3 sequences listed, around 94% are singletons. Germline V gives CDR1 LNHNV, CDR2 YYDKDF (reference sequence). This CDR3 has 18 amino acids. Losses at the gene ends were 0 bases for V and 5 bases for J; bases not matched to a gene: 12.

V and J are TRBV15 and TRBJ2-2, with 7 nucleotides matching TRBD1. What was sequenced was CD4+ T cells from PBMCs. The sequence was obtained from a human donor in good health. CDR3 residues: CATSRDQWQGVVTGELFF. CDR3 DNA: TGTGCCACCAGCAGAGATCAGTGGCAGGGGGTTGTTACCGGGGAGCTGTTTTTT.